This TCR beta chain was captured by sequencing in a study of cytomegalovirus exposure and HLA in healthy donors. Both 60 Vbeta primers and 13 Jbeta primers went into the PCR. Profiled with immunoSEQ multiplex PCR; TCRdb holds only in-frame clones, not every one. The sample lists approximately 140,000 clones, 60% to 80% occurring once. The TCR comes from a male donor in good health and CMV-seronegative. Material: PBMCs.

This CDR3 is CASSIGGGQPQHF. In DNA form, the CDR3 reads TGTGCCAGTAGTATAGGGGGGGGGCAGCCCCAGCATTTT. This chain connects TRBV19 to TRBJ1-5; a possible D gene is TRBD1 (5 bases). The CDR3 totals 13 residues. Trimming removed 1 base from V and 7 bases from J, with 8 bases in between. Germline V gives CDR1 LNHDA, CDR2 SQIVND (reference sequence).